A single T cell receptor (beta chain) is shown here with its context. Its specificity is not known. This sample is drawn from a study of blood T cells in healthy people across ages. Broader study findings: Older age went with lower TCR beta diversity per million T cells, in a roughly linear way. Diversity estimated from one million T cells was considered an underestimate.

This CDR3 has 12 residues. Per germline, CDR1 DFQATT and CDR2 SNEGSKA (reference sequence). V lost 2 bases and J 2 bases, leaving 7 bases between the germline ends. Then a second PCR, running about 6 to 11 cycles, was carried out with a sample-barcoded 5' primer and a J-beta primer mix. MiXCR, run by TCRdb on the 5' RACE reads, gives a single entry per CDR3 protein. The sample lists approximately 770,000 distinct CDR3 sequences; roughly 64% were seen once. The TCR sequence derives from a young man in good health. The chain employs TRBV20-1 and TRBJ2-7; D not resolved. Sample: blood. CDR3 protein: CSARLSAYEQYF. The CDR3 bases are TGCAGTGCTAGACTCTCCGCCTACGAGCAGTACTTC.